One sample yielded the 13 T cell receptor beta chains listed below, sequenced in a study of T cells in Graves' hyperthyroidism and ophthalmopathy (dated by TCRdb to the late 2010s). The library relied on multiplex PCR. Sequencing was performed on an Illumina HiSeq 2000. The TCR beta CDR3 regions were amplified from RNA transcripts. The first round of RT-PCR for the TCR CDR3 was performed with the HTBI primer set and the Qiagen OneStep RT-PCR kit. The public sequencing data were trimmed at Q25 with fastp and processed into clonotypes with MiXCR by TCRdb, which kept only in-frame beta chains. Every CDR3 protein is listed once, alongside the most common genes and DNA of its rows. The sample records approximately 610,000 distinct CDR3 sequences, under 15% of which are singletons. The ten largest clones add up to around 4.5% of the sample. Sequencing input: blood. The receptors originated from a woman aged 40 to 50 with Graves' ophthalmopathy.

A remark on this clonotype: Possible read error: a much larger clone is one base away. The chain carries TRBV12-3 or TRBV12-4 and TRBJ2-2, with TRBD2 identical over 8 bases. CDR3 length: 16 amino acids. V lost 5 bases to trimming and J lost 7 bases; unmatched junction nucleotides: 12. The CDR3: CASSLLTSVVIGELFF. For the CDR3, the DNA is TGTGCCAGCAGTCTTCTGACTAGCGTGGTCATCGGGGAGCTGTTTTTT.

In this sample, this clonotype turned up many times. V and J are TRBV6-5 and TRBJ1-2, with TRBD1 matching over 8 bases. From germline, CDR1 is MNHEY and CDR2 SVGAGI. The CDR3 is made up of 15 amino acids. The V gene end was trimmed by 5 bases and the J gene end by 4 bases; junction bases not matched to a gene: 9. The chain's CDR3 is CASSNGQGGGYGYTF. DNA of the CDR3: TGTGCCAGCAGTAACGGACAGGGAGGGGGCTATGGCTACACCTTC.

The table lists this clonotype with a count of one. The V gene is TRBV11-2, the J gene TRBJ2-7, with 10 bases lining up with TRBD2. The germline gives CDR1 SGHAT, CDR2 FQNNGV. The CDR3 is 18 residues long. With 7 bases clipped from V and 0 bases from J, the junction kept 15 bases outside the gene matches. In DNA, the CDR3 is TGTGCCAGCAACCGAGGGCTAGCGGGAGTCGGGAGCTCCTACGAGCAGTACTTC. Protein: CASNRGLAGVGSSYEQYF.

This clonotype was seen ten or more times. The chain recombines TRBV6-5 with TRBJ1-1; D possibly corresponds to TRBD1 (6 bases). CDR1 and CDR2 (germline): MNHEY, SVGAGI. This CDR3 contains 15 residues. Deletions cut 4 bases from V and 4 bases from J, with 16 bases between. The CDR3 region has the DNA TGTGCCAGCAGTTTTAACAGGGCGGGAGTCACTGAAGCTTTCTTT. Protein: CASSFNRAGVTEAFF.

This clonotype has at least ten counts. The V call is TRBV28, the J call TRBJ2-7; D perhaps matches TRBD1 (6 bases). CDR3 length equals 15 residues. Germline-derived CDR1 and CDR2 are MDHEN and SYDVKM. V lost 3 bases to trimming and J lost 4 bases, with 16 bases between them. CDR3 protein: CASSFSRGPGYEQYF. In DNA, the CDR3 is TGTGCCAGCAGTTTTAGCAGGGGTCCTGGGTACGAGCAGTACTTC.

The chain is built from TRBV30 and TRBJ2-7; D unclear. The V gene's germline CDR1 is GTSNPN and CDR2 SVGIG (reference sequence). This CDR3 has 13 residues. V was clipped by 5 bases and J by 9 bases, with 20 bases between them. DNA for the CDR3: TGTGCCTGGCCTGGGGTTCAATCCCAGACGCAGTACTTC. This translates into CAWPGVQSQTQYF.

This clonotype has at least ten counts. The chain couples TRBV19 to TRBJ1-1, with D hard to call. Deletions cut 10 bases from V and 8 bases from J, with 29 bases between. The CDR3 sequence is 16 residues long. Germline V CDR1 and CDR2: LNHDA, SQIVND (reference sequence). The CDR3 DNA reads as TGTGCCACCTCTCTCGATGCTAGAGAACCTTTCCCCGAAGCTTTCTTT. Protein: CATSLDAREPFPEAFF.

This clonotype has a count of ten or more. V is TRBV6-5 and J is TRBJ2-7; D gene ambiguous. The CDR3 is 15 amino acids. In germline, CDR1 is MNHEY, CDR2 SVGAGI. V was trimmed by 4 bases and J by 0 bases, leaving 13 bases between them. This CDR3 is CASSFSLAVSYEQYF. CDR3 bases: TGTGCCAGCAGTTTCTCTCTGGCCGTCTCCTACGAGCAGTACTTC.

This clonotype was recorded at least ten times. The chain combines TRBV6-2 or TRBV6-3 with TRBJ2-7; D call uncertain. Looked up from germline, CDR1 is MNHEY and CDR2 is SVGEGT. The CDR3 is made up of 13 amino acids. V was clipped by 0 bases and J by 4 bases, with 7 bases between them. Here the CDR3 reads CASSYSSLYEQYF. CDR3 in DNA: TGTGCCAGCAGTTACTCGAGTTTGTACGAGCAGTACTTC.

This clonotype showed up just a few times. The V call is TRBV20-1, the J call TRBJ2-7, with TRBD2 matching over 12 bases. The CDR3 runs to 14 residues. CDR1 and CDR2 (germline): DFQATT, SNEGSKA (reference sequence). V was clipped by 5 bases and J by 3 bases; unmatched bases: 5. CDR3: CSAPSGLAGYEQYF. The CDR3 DNA is TGCAGTGCTCCTTCGGGACTAGCGGGCTACGAGCAGTACTTC.

This clonotype came up many times. The V call is TRBV30, the J call TRBJ2-7, with a weak D call TRBD1 (7 bases). The length of the CDR3 is 16 residues. V was shortened by 1 base and J by 2 bases, with 18 bases between the two germline ends. The germline gives CDR1 GTSNPN, CDR2 SVGIG (reference sequence). The CDR3 spells CAWSEDQGGGTYEQYF. The CDR3 DNA follows: TGTGCCTGGAGTGAGGATCAGGGGGGCGGAACCTACGAGCAGTACTTC.

The sample holds many counts of this clonotype. The genes are TRBV6-4 and TRBJ2-7; 7 bases fit TRBD2. The CDR3 covers 14 residues. V lost 9 bases and J lost 6; bases outside the gene matches: 14. The germline CDR1 and CDR2 sequences are MRHNA and SNTAGT. The CDR3, as DNA: TGTGCCAGTAACCTGGCTGGCGGGAGCGGCGAGCAGTACTTC. As protein: CASNLAGGSGEQYF.

This clonotype was seen at least ten times. CDR3 sequence: CASSLFYGREETQYF. In DNA, the CDR3 is TGTGCCAGCAGCTTATTTTACGGGAGGGAAGAGACCCAGTACTTC. This chain uses TRBV11-2 with TRBJ2-5, with 8 positions matching TRBD2. The CDR3 is 15 amino acids. From germline, CDR1 is SGHAT and CDR2 FQNNGV. V trimming: 2 bases; J trimming: 3 bases; junction bases outside the gene matches: 5. Together with reference TRBV11-2 and TRBJ2-5, the CDR3 gives the full variable domain: EAGVAQSPRYKIIEKRQSVAFWCNPISGHATLYWYQQILGQGPKLLIQFQNNGVVDDSQLPKDRFSAERLKGVDSTLKIQPAKLEDSAVYLCASSLFYGREETQYFGPGTRLLVL.